This entry lists 25 T cell receptor beta chains sequenced from one sample in a study of blood T cells in healthy people across ages. Using a J-beta primer mix together with a sample-barcoded 5' primer, a second PCR was run for about 6 to 11 cycles. TCRdb re-called the 5' RACE reads through MiXCR, storing one row per CDR3 protein. The data contain hundreds of thousands of distinct CDR3 sequences, about half of them singletons. Sample: blood. The receptors were sampled from an older man in good health.

The chain links TRBV12-3 or TRBV12-4 to TRBJ2-3; no firm D call. The V and J ends lost 4 bases and 3 bases respectively, with 8 bases between them. The CDR3 spans 13 residues. DNA for the CDR3: TGTGCCAGCAGTTGGAGTTTGACAGATACGCAGTATTTT. This encodes CASSWSLTDTQYF.

The chain has TRBV20-1 and TRBJ2-1; 14 nucleotides line up with TRBD2. Germline CDR1 and CDR2: DFQATT and SNEGSKA (reference sequence). CDR3 size: 18 residues. With V trimmed by 0 bases and J by 9 bases, 13 bases remained unmatched. The CDR3 reads CSARDLGLAGARRSEQFF. In DNA form, the CDR3 reads TGCAGTGCTAGAGATCTGGGACTAGCGGGAGCCCGAAGAAGTGAGCAGTTCTTC.

This chain uses TRBV29-1 with TRBJ2-2; D may be TRBD2 (5 bases). The V end was cut by 4 bases, the J end by 0 bases, with 9 bases between. The germline gives CDR1 SQVTM, CDR2 ANQGSEA. The CDR3 runs to 14 residues. CDR3 loop: CSVGAGTNTGELFF. The CDR3 DNA follows: TGCAGCGTTGGGGCGGGTACGAACACCGGGGAGCTGTTTTTT.

The chain has TRBV5-4 and TRBJ2-7, with unresolved D. Per germline, CDR1 SGHNT and CDR2 YYREEE (reference sequence). Trimming removed 0 bases from V and 0 bases from J, with 13 bases in between. This CDR3 has 16 residues. This chain's CDR3 is CASSLDLATSSYEQYF. The CDR3 DNA follows: TGTGCCAGCAGCTTGGATTTAGCCACGAGCTCCTACGAGCAGTACTTC.

This clonotype was detected a few times. The chain recombines TRBV2 with TRBJ2-1; tentatively, D is TRBD1 or TRBD2 (5 bases each). Germline values: CDR1 SNHLY, CDR2 FYNNEI. CDR3 length equals 15 residues. V dropped 6 bases and J dropped 3 bases, with 15 bases sitting between them. CDR3 bases: TGTGCCAGCAGGGAGGACATAAACTTCTACAATGAGCAGTTCTTC. Amino acid sequence: CASREDINFYNEQFF. The full variable domain, completed using reference TRBV2 and TRBJ2-1, is EPEVTQTPSHQVTQMGQEVILRCVPISNHLYFYWYRQILGQKVEFLVSFYNNEISEKSEIFDDQFSVERPDGSNFTLKIRSTKLEDSAMYFCASREDINFYNEQFFGPGTRLTVL.

The chain is built from TRBV29-1 and TRBJ2-5; D perhaps matches TRBD2 (5 bases). Looked up from germline, CDR1 is SQVTM and CDR2 is ANQGSEA. CDR3 size: 11 residues. Trimming took 5 bases from V and 11 from J, leaving 15 bases between them. The chain's CDR3 is CSVFGPGEQYF. CDR3 coding DNA: TGCAGCGTTTTTGGTCCTGGGGAGCAGTACTTC.

This clonotype came up a few times. J is TRBJ2-2 and V is TRBV24-1; 7 bases line up with TRBD1. V trimming: 9 bases; J trimming: 3 bases; junction bases outside the gene matches: 9. Germline loops: CDR1 KGHDR, CDR2 SFDVKD. The CDR3 runs to 15 residues. As DNA, the CDR3 is TGTGCCACCCAAAAGCCGGGACAGCACACCGGGGAGCTGTTTTTT. Encoded protein: CATQKPGQHTGELFF.

V gene TRBV7-9 combines with J gene TRBJ2-3, with D possibly matching TRBD1 (6 bases). Germline lookup yields CDR1 SEHNR and CDR2 FQNEAQ (reference sequence). This CDR3 is 15 amino acids long. The V end lost 4 bases, the J end lost 5 bases, and 16 bases lay between the germline ends. In DNA form, the CDR3 reads TGTGCCAGCAGCTCACTGAACAGGGCTGGAGATACGCAGTATTTT. This gives the protein CASSSLNRAGDTQYF.

Note on this clonotype: This may be a read error: a much more frequent sequence differs by one nucleotide. The chain combines TRBV29-1 with TRBJ2-1; D not resolved. Germline V gives CDR1 SQVTM, CDR2 ANQGSEA. CDR3 length: 14 residues. The CDR3 region is CGVAWTSSYNEQFF. The CDR3, as DNA: TGCGGCGTTGCTTGGACGAGCTCCTACAATGAGCAGTTCTTC.

The gene calls are TRBV7-2 and TRBJ2-1; D might be TRBD2 (6 bases). This CDR3 has 17 amino acids. CDR1 is SGHTA, CDR2 FQGNSA, per germline. Trimming took off 2 bases at V and 8 bases at J, with 22 bases between the two ends. CDR3 amino acids: CASSLYSGVGPRDEQFF. DNA of the CDR3: TGTGCCAGCAGCTTATATTCGGGGGTAGGGCCGAGGGATGAGCAGTTCTTC.

This clonotype turned up a few times. This chain connects TRBV7-9 to TRBJ2-3; TRBD1 agrees at 7 bases. The ends lost 4 bases at V and 0 bases at J; junction bases unmatched: 10. There are 17 residues in the CDR3. From germline, CDR1 is SEHNR and CDR2 FQNEAQ (reference sequence). CDR3 loop: CASSWNKGTDSTDTQYF. The CDR3 DNA is TGTGCCAGCAGCTGGAACAAAGGGACAGATAGCACAGATACGCAGTATTTT. The whole variable domain, filled in from reference TRBV7-9 and TRBJ2-3, reads DTGVSQNPRHKITKRGQNVTFRCDPISEHNRLYWYRQTLGQGPEFLTYFQNEAQLEKSRLLSDRFSAERPKGSFSTLEIQRTEQGDSAMYLCASSWNKGTDSTDTQYFGPGTRLTVL.

V is TRBV10-3 and J is TRBJ2-5; TRBD1 agrees at 11 bases. TRBJ2-7 explains the end of the DNA better; the J call may be wrong. The CDR3 has 14 amino acids. Germline V gene sequence: CDR1 ENHRY, CDR2 SYGVKD. Written as DNA, the CDR3 is TGTGCCATCAGTGAGCCCGGGACAGGGGGCGAGCAGTACTTC. This sequence encodes CAISEPGTGGEQYF.

This clonotype turned up a few times. J is TRBJ2-1 and V is TRBV5-1, with a tentative D call TRBD1 (7 bases). The CDR3 length is 14 residues. V lost 0 bases, J lost 7 bases, and 11 bases lay in between. The V gene's germline CDR1 is SGHRS and CDR2 YFSETQ. In DNA, the CDR3 is TGCGCCAGCAGCTTGGTACAGGGGAGGAATGAGCAGTTCTTC. Encoded protein: CASSLVQGRNEQFF.

The chain has TRBV7-2 and TRBJ2-1, with D unclear. The end of the DNA fits TRBJ2-7 better, so the J call may be wrong. The germline CDR1 and CDR2 sequences are SGHTA and FQGNSA. This CDR3 region has 13 residues. As DNA, the CDR3 is TGTGCCAGCAGCTCAAGAGAAGGGATTGAGCAGTACTTC. Translating gives CASSSREGIEQYF.

This clonotype showed up many times. The chain carries TRBV6-2 or TRBV6-3 and TRBJ2-4; D might be TRBD1 (6 bases). Germline lookup yields CDR1 MNHEY and CDR2 SVGEGT. Trimming left V 8 bases short and J 8 bases short, with 25 bases between. The CDR3 is made up of 16 amino acids. CDR3 protein: CASGSGTTYFGDIQYF. CDR3 coding DNA: TGTGCCAGCGGCTCAGGGACAACTTATTTTGGTGACATTCAGTACTTC.

This clonotype was counted only a few times. This chain uses TRBV28 with TRBJ2-1; 7 nucleotides line up with TRBD2. This CDR3 spans 15 amino acids. CDR1 is MDHEN and CDR2 is SYDVKM in the germline V gene. V shed 1 base, J shed 3 bases, and the junction held 3 bases outside the gene matches. CDR3 DNA sequence: TGTGCCAGCAGTTTATTGGGGGAGGGCTACAATGAGCAGTTCTTC. Amino acid sequence: CASSLLGEGYNEQFF. Variable domain in full (rest from reference TRBV28 and TRBJ2-1): DVKVTQSSRYLVKRTGEKVFLECVQDMDHENMFWYRQDPGLGLRLIYFSYDVKMKEKGDIPEGYSVSREKKERFSLILESASTNQTSMYLCASSLLGEGYNEQFFGPGTRLTVL.

This chain joins TRBV9 and TRBJ1-2; 7 bases fit TRBD1. CDR3 length: 14 residues. The J segment lost 6 bases and the V segment lost 4 bases, leaving 9 bases of the junction unmatched. Germline V gene lookup returns CDR1 SGDLS and CDR2 YYNGEE. CDR3 in amino acids: CASSPGQIGHGYTF. CDR3 sequence (DNA): TGTGCCAGCAGCCCGGGACAGATCGGGCATGGCTACACCTTC.

V is TRBV12-3 or TRBV12-4 and J is TRBJ1-6, with D hard to call. V was clipped by 1 base and J by 3 bases, with 7 bases between them. The CDR3 runs 15 residues. The CDR3: CASSLVLSYNSPLHF. The CDR3 nucleotides are TGTGCCAGCAGTTTAGTCCTCAGCTATAATTCACCCCTCCACTTT.

The rearrangement joins TRBV6-5 to TRBJ1-2; 12 bases are a match to TRBD1. Germline trimming cut 2 bases from V and 6 bases from J; bases unmatched to any gene: 7. The CDR3 length is 16 residues. Germline CDR1 is MNHEY and CDR2 is SVGAGI. In nucleotides, the CDR3 is TGTGCCAGCAGTTACGTGGGGGACAGGGGGCGTAATGGCTACACCTTC. Its protein is CASSYVGDRGRNGYTF.

The chain is built from TRBV5-1 and TRBJ2-1, with D perhaps TRBD1 or TRBD2 (5 bases each). This CDR3 comprises 15 residues. Germline CDR1 SGHRS, CDR2 YFSETQ. The germline V and J ends were trimmed by 7 bases and 9 bases, with 23 bases remaining between them. CDR3 in amino acids: CASEGTTQGLGEQFF. CDR3 DNA: TGCGCCAGCGAGGGGACGACGCAAGGGTTGGGTGAGCAGTTCTTC.

The V gene is TRBV5-6, the J gene TRBJ1-2, with a tentative D call TRBD1 (6 bases). CDR3 size: 14 residues. Germline lookup yields CDR1 SGHDT and CDR2 YYEEEE. Trimming removed 5 bases at V and 4 bases at J, with 15 bases between. The CDR3 DNA follows: TGTGCCAGCAGTCCACAGGGAGGGGGCTATGGCTACACCTTC. Translating gives CASSPQGGGYGYTF.

This chain connects TRBV7-3 to TRBJ2-7; 10 bases agree with TRBD2. Germline V gene sequence: CDR1 SGHTA, CDR2 FQGTGA. Trimming took 5 bases from V and 6 from J; bases not matched to a gene: 7. The CDR3 contains 14 residues. For the CDR3, the DNA is TGTGCCAGCAGCAAGAGAGCGGGAGGGCGCGAGCAGTACTTC. Translated: CASSKRAGGREQYF.

This clonotype was detected only once. The junction and the germline gene differ at one end; a read error may be behind it. This sequence joins TRBV27 and TRBJ2-7; no clear D. The CDR3 has 12 residues. Germline V gene data show CDR1 as MNHEY and CDR2 as SMNVEV (reference sequence). Here the CDR3 reads CAGSPDSYEQYF. The CDR3 region has the DNA TGTGCCGGCAGCCCCGACTCCTACGAGCAGTACTTC.

This chain's CDR3 is CASSRGGIEAFF. The CDR3, as DNA: TGTGCCAGCAGCCGAGGGGGGATCGAAGCTTTCTTT. The gene calls are TRBV3-1 and TRBJ1-1; possible D gene TRBD1, 6 bases. Trimming removed 4 bases at V and 8 bases at J, with 11 bases between. The germline V gene has CDR1 LGHDT and CDR2 YNNKEL (reference sequence). This CDR3 is built from 12 residues.

Only a few counts were recorded for this clonotype. This chain connects TRBV28 to TRBJ2-1; the D gene is possibly TRBD2 (6 bases). Deletions cut 5 bases from V and 9 bases from J, with 20 bases between. CDR1 and CDR2 (germline): MDHEN, SYDVKM. This CDR3 spans 15 amino acids. CDR3 sequence: CASSPWRQRVSEQFF. The CDR3 region has the DNA TGTGCCAGCAGTCCCTGGAGACAGCGGGTTAGTGAGCAGTTCTTC.